Here is one T cell receptor beta chain with its context. Its antigen is as yet unknown. This specimen belongs to a study of CD4 T cells in relation to SARS-CoV-2 and coronaviruses. About the study: PBMCs were cultured with antigen for over nine days before TCR beta sequencing. Median patient age was almost 40 years, spanning 21 to 72 years. Convalescent patients were 7 or 8 males and 4 females; two were Hispanic.

TCRdb's copy holds only in-frame clones and misses some; the assay was immunoSEQ multiplex PCR. The table shows roughly 41,000 clones, with approximately 77% occurring only once. Germline values: CDR1 SNHLY, CDR2 FYNNEI. The CDR3 sequence is 11 residues long. V gave up 8 bases and J gave up 5 bases, with 8 bases separating them. Sorted naive or memory CD4+ cells met CEF peptides for over eight days. This sequence was found in an adult with COVID-19. V usage is TRBV2 and J usage is TRBJ2-3; the D call may be TRBD1 or TRBD2 (5 bases each). The source material was naive CD4+ T cells from PBMCs, cultured in vitro. Regarding subset: naive CD4+ T cells isolated by negative enrichment. CDR3 nucleotides: TGTGCCAGCGGGACGAGAGATACGCAGTATTTT. It codes for CASGTRDTQYF.